Described below is a single T cell receptor (beta chain) sequence and its context. The data derive from a study of cytotoxic CD8 clonotypes in ibrutinib-treated CLL. Study information: Patients: some eleven relapsed/refractory, fewer than 16 treatment-naive, 17 IGHV unmutated.

Method: immunoSEQ multiplex PCR; TCRdb's copy keeps in-frame clones and lacks some. The sample contains tens of thousands of clones, under 75% of which appear only once. The authors obtained 1.5 to 2.5 micrograms of genomic DNA from cryopreserved PBMCs for TCR beta libraries. The CDR3 is made up of 15 amino acids. CDR1 and CDR2 from the germline V gene are MNHEY and SMNVEV (reference sequence). Between the trimmed V and J ends, which lost 0 bases and 2 bases, there was a span of 9 bases. This chain uses TRBV27 with TRBJ2-3; D uncertain. This sample comprised PBMCs, obtained after 12 months of ibrutinib treatment. The clonotype was recovered from a human donor with chronic lymphocytic leukemia. CDR3 protein: CASSLSGGSTDTQYF. CDR3 in DNA: TGTGCCAGCAGTTTATCGGGTGGGTCCACAGATACGCAGTATTTT.